This section outlines one T cell receptor beta chain sequence together with its context. This record belongs to a study of blood T cell repertoires in COVID-19. On the study more broadly: The United States, Italy and Spain supplied acute and convalescent COVID-19 samples. Nucleic acid was either cDNA or gDNA, and it came from T cells, B-cell-depleted T cells, or PBMCs.

The protocol was immunoSEQ multiplex PCR, while the TCRdb copy is restricted to in-frame clones and leaves out a portion. Of about 430,000 clones in the sample, over 75% are singletons; the top ten hold around 1.5%. Looked up from germline, CDR1 is SEHNR and CDR2 is FQNEAQ (reference sequence). V lost 1 base, J lost 9 bases, and 10 bases lay in between. This CDR3 region has 13 residues. Contact with a PCR-confirmed or clinician-diagnosed COVID-19 case occurred within 2 weeks of entry. Material: PBMCs or T cells enriched from blood (not recorded which). The V call is TRBV7-9, the J call TRBJ1-5, with D maybe TRBD1 (5 bases). This clonotype was obtained from a woman younger than 35 who had been exposed to COVID-19. The CDR3 DNA reads as TGTGCCAGCAGCTTAGGAGTAGGGGCGCCCCAGCATTTT. This codes for CASSLGVGAPQHF.